The 32 T cell receptor delta chains below come from one sample, sequenced in a study of Vδ1+ human thymocytes. Study conclusions and caveats: Thymic TRG and TRD repertoires appeared highly polyclonal.

The template was reverse-transcribed extracted RNA. CDR3 amplicons came from multiplex PCR with pooled V-gene forward and constant-region reverse primers. TCRdb reanalysed the multiplex PCR reads with CATT. Here the sample spans over 45,000 delta-chain clones, approximately 15% being singletons. Their antigens remain unidentified. Sample: Vdelta1+ gamma-delta thymocytes from the thymus. The subset denotes: FACS-sorted CD3+ TCRalphabeta- TCRVdelta1+ TCRVdelta2- thymocytes. The receptors come from a boy in the first two years of life who had congenital heart surgery.

About this clone itself: Other DNA sequences within the sample encode an identical CDR3. The chain joins TRDV1 to TRDJ1; 7 positions match TRDD3. The CDR3 covers 17 residues. Per germline, CDR1 TSWWSYY and CDR2 QGS. V shed 2 bases, J shed 0 bases, and the junction held 9 bases outside the gene matches. In DNA form, the CDR3 reads TGTGCTCTTGGGGAAACTCCTGGGGGCCAGTACACCGATAAACTCATCTTT. Amino acid sequence: CALGETPGGQYTDKLIF.

This clone has just a few counts. The chain employs TRDV1 and TRDJ1; the D is unclear. Germline V CDR1 and CDR2: TSWWSYY, QGS. V was cut by 1 base and J by 0 bases, with 12 bases left in between. The CDR3 covers 16 residues. The DNA of the CDR3 is TGTGCTCTTGGGGAACAGTCGTGTGGTAACACCGATAAACTCATCTTT. Protein product: CALGEQSCGNTDKLIF.

This chain uses TRDV1 with TRDJ1; no clear D. The CDR3 extends over 20 amino acids. Germline V lookup: CDR1 TSWWSYY, CDR2 QGS. Trimming stripped 1 base from V and 0 bases from J, with 24 bases between. CDR3 DNA: TGTGCTCTTGGGGAACCCTCTTCATTCGGCCGGCTGATGTACACCGATAAACTCATCTTT. Its protein is CALGEPSSFGRLMYTDKLIF.

This clone was seen a single time. V usage is TRDV1 and J usage is TRDJ1; 13 bases agree with TRDD3. The CDR3 consists of 24 residues. Germline V gene sequence: CDR1 TSWWSYY, CDR2 QGS. V shed 5 bases and J 0 bases; nucleotides not matched to a gene: 27. CDR3 residues: CALGQGLPTFTGGYAAEYTDKLIF. DNA of the CDR3: TGTGCTCTTGGGCAGGGCCTTCCTACTTTTACTGGGGGATACGCAGCGGAGTACACCGATAAACTCATCTTT.

This clone was counted a few times. The V and J genes are TRDV1 and TRDJ1; TRDD3 matches 8 bases. The V segment lost 3 bases and the J segment 0 bases; nucleotides outside the gene matches: 12. Germline V lookup: CDR1 TSWWSYY, CDR2 QGS. CDR3 length: 18 amino acids. This CDR3 reads CALGEPRGWGSYTDKLIF. The CDR3 coding sequence is TGTGCTCTTGGGGAGCCGAGGGGCTGGGGGAGCTACACCGATAAACTCATCTTT.

This clone was counted a few times. The chain recombines TRDV1 with TRDJ1; TRDD3 agrees at 12 bases. CDR1 is TSWWSYY, CDR2 QGS, per germline. The V gene end was trimmed by 2 bases and the J gene end by 0 bases; junction bases not matched to a gene: 16. CDR3 size: 21 residues. The CDR3 region is CALGESGWAGGYAMYTDKLIF. DNA of the CDR3: TGTGCTCTTGGGGAATCAGGATGGGCTGGGGGATACGCCATGTACACCGATAAACTCATCTTT.

The rearrangement uses TRDV1 and TRDJ1, with 13 bases lining up with TRDD3. The germline CDR1 and CDR2 sequences are TSWWSYY and QGS. The CDR3 consists of 24 residues. Trimming removed 5 bases from V and 0 bases from J; junction bases left unmatched: 27. In DNA, the CDR3 is TGTGCTCTTGGGAATAGCCCCTTTCCTCCAAGTAACTGGGGGATACGCCTGTACACCGATAAACTCATCTTT. Encoded protein: CALGNSPFPPSNWGIRLYTDKLIF.

This clone occurred a few times. The chain links TRDV1 to TRDJ1, with D tentatively TRDD3 (5 bases). The germline CDR1 and CDR2 sequences are TSWWSYY and QGS. The CDR3 is 20 amino acids. V gave up 2 bases and J gave up 2 bases, with 27 bases separating them. The CDR3: CALGEGGPWPHVALTDKLIF. CDR3 bases: TGTGCTCTTGGGGAAGGGGGGCCCTGGCCCCATGTCGCCTTAACCGATAAACTCATCTTT.

The V call is TRDV1, the J call TRDJ1, with TRDD3 matching over 12 bases. V lost 0 bases to trimming and J lost 1 base; unmatched junction nucleotides: 12. The germline V gene encodes CDR1 TSWWSYY and CDR2 QGS. The CDR3 is 20 amino acids. This CDR3 is CALGELLRISWGIRTDKLIF. The CDR3 bases are TGTGCTCTTGGGGAACTCCTACGAATTAGCTGGGGGATACGCACCGATAAACTCATCTTT.

There are a few counts of this clone. The chain joins TRDV1 to TRDJ1; D is uncertain. In germline, CDR1 is TSWWSYY, CDR2 QGS. The CDR3 extends over 15 amino acids. V was cut by 0 bases and J by 0 bases, with 8 bases left in between. The CDR3 DNA reads TGTGCTCTTGGGGAACTCGTTACCAACACCGATAAACTCATCTTT. Its protein product is CALGELVTNTDKLIF.

The V and J genes are TRDV1 and TRDJ1; 12 nucleotides line up with TRDD3. CDR3 length: 17 amino acids. V dropped 0 bases and J dropped 3; count of bases not matched to a gene: 5. Germline V lookup: CDR1 TSWWSYY, CDR2 QGS. The CDR3: CALGELSGGYAADKLIF. The DNA of the CDR3 is TGTGCTCTTGGGGAACTGTCTGGGGGATACGCAGCCGATAAACTCATCTTT.

This clone was detected only a few times. The V and J genes are TRDV1 and TRDJ1; TRDD3 is a possible D gene (5 bases). In germline, CDR1 is TSWWSYY, CDR2 QGS. The CDR3 contains 15 residues. The germline V and J ends were trimmed by 3 bases and 7 bases, with 18 bases remaining between them. The CDR3 sequence: CALGDSGGGHRKLIF. The CDR3 DNA is TGTGCTCTTGGGGATTCTGGAGGGGGCCACCGTAAACTCATCTTT.

This rearrangement joins TRDV1 to TRDJ1, with D possibly TRDD2 on 7 matching bases. Germline lookup yields CDR1 TSWWSYY and CDR2 QGS. CDR3 length: 23 residues. The V and J ends lost 3 bases and 0 bases respectively, with 35 bases between them. Here the CDR3 DNA reads TGTGCTCTTGGGGACGACCCCCGCCTTCCTTGGGCGGGGAGATACGGGTACACCGATAAACTCATCTTT. Amino acids: CALGDDPRLPWAGRYGYTDKLIF.

The rearrangement joins TRDV1 to TRDJ1; 13 bases agree with TRDD3. CDR3 length: 24 amino acids. Per the germline V gene, CDR1 is TSWWSYY and CDR2 is QGS. Unmatched junction bases numbered 22, after V lost 0 bases and J lost 0 bases. In DNA form, the CDR3 reads TGTGCTCTTGGGGAACTTTCCATAACCCTTACTGGGGGATACGCCGGGCCGTACACCGATAAACTCATCTTT. This translates into CALGELSITLTGGYAGPYTDKLIF.

The V gene is TRDV1, the J gene TRDJ1, with TRDD3 as a possible D gene (6 bases). Per the germline V gene, CDR1 is TSWWSYY and CDR2 is QGS. Trimming shortened V by 4 bases and J by 0 bases, and 15 bases separated the two germline ends. CDR3 length equals 16 residues. Written as DNA, the CDR3 is TGTGCTCTTGGGGGACCTTGGGGGCCTTACACCGATAAACTCATCTTT. Amino acids: CALGGPWGPYTDKLIF.

V is TRDV1 and J is TRDJ1, with D hard to call. From germline, CDR1 is TSWWSYY and CDR2 QGS. Trimming pared 0 bases from V and 4 bases from J, leaving 18 bases between. The CDR3 consists of 17 residues. The chain's CDR3 is CALGELRRSPMGDKLIF. CDR3 coding DNA: TGTGCTCTTGGGGAACTAAGACGTTCCCCCATGGGCGATAAACTCATCTTT.

This clone was counted a few times. This sequence joins TRDV1 and TRDJ1; a possible D gene is TRDD3 (5 bases). Between the trimmed V and J ends, which lost 1 base and 0 bases, there was a span of 21 bases. CDR3 length: 19 amino acids. Germline lookup yields CDR1 TSWWSYY and CDR2 QGS. CDR3 protein: CALGERGRGTIPHTDKLIF. The DNA for the CDR3 is TGTGCTCTTGGGGAACGGGGCCGGGGAACAATACCTCACACCGATAAACTCATCTTT.

Only a few counts were recorded for this clone. Other nucleotide sequences in the sample specify the same CDR3. The rearrangement links TRDV1 to TRDJ1, with 8 bases fitting TRDD3. CDR1 and CDR2 from the germline V gene are TSWWSYY and QGS. The CDR3 consists of 17 residues. V gave up 2 bases and J gave up 0 bases; unmatched junction bases: 8. CDR3 DNA sequence: TGTGCTCTTGGGGAATTACGTACTGGGGGGTACACCGATAAACTCATCTTT. It translates to CALGELRTGGYTDKLIF.

This clone was detected only a few times. The chain carries TRDV1 and TRDJ1; 9 nucleotides match TRDD3. This CDR3 comprises 15 residues. CDR1 and CDR2 from the germline V gene are TSWWSYY and QGS. Germline trimming cut 5 bases from V and 2 bases from J; bases unmatched to any gene: 6. The CDR3 sequence is CALGKPGGLTDKLIF. The CDR3 DNA follows: TGTGCTCTTGGGAAGCCTGGGGGATTAACCGATAAACTCATCTTT.

This clone was found a few times. This chain connects TRDV1 to TRDJ1, with D tentatively TRDD2 (5 bases). The CDR3 extends over 12 amino acids. Trimming removed 4 bases from V and 3 bases from J, with 6 bases in between. Germline V gene data show CDR1 as TSWWSYY and CDR2 as QGS. The CDR3 loop reads CALGGLPDKLIF. The CDR3 nucleotides are TGTGCTCTTGGGGGCCTTCCCGATAAACTCATCTTT.

This sequence joins TRDV1 and TRDJ1; 10 bases are shared with TRDD3. The V and J ends lost 3 bases and 0 bases, in that order; junction bases with no gene match: 28. Germline V lookup: CDR1 TSWWSYY, CDR2 QGS. This CDR3 has 24 amino acids. The CDR3 loop is CALGDRLPTSLLLGDGPNTDKLIF. DNA for the CDR3: TGTGCTCTTGGGGATAGACTGCCTACGTCCTTATTACTGGGGGATGGACCCAACACCGATAAACTCATCTTT.

The chain combines TRDV1 with TRDJ1, with 9 bases fitting TRDD3. This CDR3 is 16 amino acids long. V lost 4 bases to trimming and J lost 6 bases; unmatched junction nucleotides: 12. Germline CDR1 TSWWSYY, CDR2 QGS. The CDR3, as DNA: TGTGCTCTTGGGGGGCCCTACCGAACTGGGGGAAATAAACTCATCTTT. Translating it yields CALGGPYRTGGNKLIF.

This clone was counted only a few times. The chain carries TRDV1 and TRDJ1; 7 bases map to TRDD3. This CDR3 contains 17 residues. The trim removed 2 bases at V and 6 bases at J, leaving 15 bases unmatched. Germline-derived CDR1 and CDR2 are TSWWSYY and QGS. The CDR3 bases are TGTGCTCTTGGGGAATTCATAGCCCTGGGGGGATTAAATAAACTCATCTTT. Protein product: CALGEFIALGGLNKLIF.

This clone was seen a handful of times. V gene TRDV2 combines with J gene TRDJ1; TRDD3 matches at 9 bases. V shed 7 bases and J 0 bases; nucleotides not matched to a gene: 5. Germline V gene data show CDR1 as GEAIGNYY and CDR2 as EKD. This CDR3 contains 14 residues. The CDR3 DNA follows: TGTGCCTGCAACTGGGGGACAAACACCGATAAACTCATCTTT. This sequence encodes CACNWGTNTDKLIF.

This sequence joins TRDV1 and TRDJ1, with D perhaps TRDD3 (9 bases). The germline V and J ends were trimmed by 5 bases and 2 bases, with 30 bases remaining between them. The CDR3 runs 20 residues. Germline V gene data show CDR1 as TSWWSYY and CDR2 as QGS. The CDR3 bases are TGTGCTCTTGGGCCCCGCTTCCTACCGCGTTTGGGGGATAGGACCGATAAACTCATCTTT. Translating gives CALGPRFLPRLGDRTDKLIF.

Worth noting for this clone: The sample holds other DNA sequences that translate to the same CDR3. The rearrangement joins TRDV2 to TRDJ1; the match to TRDD3 covers 9 bases. The V segment lost 6 bases and the J segment 10 bases; nucleotides outside the gene matches: 14. The germline CDR1 and CDR2 sequences are GEAIGNYY and EKD. This CDR3 is built from 14 residues. As DNA, the CDR3 is TGTGCCTGTCTCTCCCGGATTGGGGGATATCGACTCATCTTT. Translating gives CACLSRIGGYRLIF.

This clone has more than one count but fewer than ten. This sequence joins TRDV2 and TRDJ1; tentatively, D is TRDD2 (6 bases). The CDR3 extends over 15 amino acids. Germline V gene lookup returns CDR1 GEAIGNYY and CDR2 EKD. Trimming pared 3 bases from V and 8 bases from J, leaving 21 bases between. The CDR3 spells CACDAGPFLFPKLIF. The DNA for the CDR3 is TGTGCCTGTGACGCTGGCCCGTTCCTATTCCCCAAACTCATCTTT.

This chain links TRDV1 with TRDJ1; 7 bases are a match to TRDD2. The V gene end was trimmed by 0 bases and the J gene end by 2 bases; junction bases not matched to a gene: 12. Germline assignment: CDR1 TSWWSYY and CDR2 QGS. This CDR3 is built from 18 residues. This chain's CDR3 is CALGELPFLRAETDKLIF. DNA for the CDR3: TGTGCTCTTGGGGAACTCCCGTTCCTACGGGCCGAGACCGATAAACTCATCTTT.

The chain employs TRDV1 and TRDJ1, with 8 bases identical to TRDD3. CDR3 length: 22 residues. CDR1 is TSWWSYY, CDR2 QGS, per germline. Trimming cost V 0 bases and J 0 bases; bases outside gene matches: 21. CDR3: CALGELLLRGWGIQLYTDKLIF. CDR3 nucleotide sequence: TGTGCTCTTGGGGAACTCCTCCTACGTGGATGGGGGATCCAACTGTACACCGATAAACTCATCTTT.

With respect to this clone: Other DNA sequences in this sample translate to the same CDR3. V is TRDV2 and J is TRDJ1; the match to TRDD3 covers 8 bases. This CDR3 region has 16 residues. Germline V CDR1 and CDR2: GEAIGNYY, EKD. The ends lost 9 bases at V and 0 bases at J; junction bases unmatched: 14. CDR3 sequence reads: CAPGGYWGPYTDKLIF. CDR3 sequence (DNA): TGTGCCCCGGGTGGCTACTGGGGGCCGTACACCGATAAACTCATCTTT.

This clone turned up a few times. The genes are TRDV1 and TRDJ1; 8 bases match TRDD3. Germline assignment: CDR1 TSWWSYY and CDR2 QGS. With V trimmed by 4 bases and J by 0 bases, 28 bases remained unmatched. This CDR3 has 23 residues. This CDR3 reads CALGATSGLLRYYWGEDTDKLIF. DNA of the CDR3: TGTGCTCTTGGGGCAACTAGTGGTCTCCTACGTTATTACTGGGGGGAAGACACCGATAAACTCATCTTT.

There are a few counts of this clone. The chain employs TRDV1 and TRDJ1; TRDD2 matches 7 bases. This CDR3 comprises 18 residues. V lost 2 bases to trimming and J lost 2 bases; unmatched junction nucleotides: 14. CDR1 is TSWWSYY and CDR2 is QGS in the germline V gene. DNA of the CDR3: TGTGCTCTTGGGGAATCTAACTTCCTAGATGTCCTGACCGATAAACTCATCTTT. Its protein is CALGESNFLDVLTDKLIF.